This entry is about one T cell receptor beta chain. The target antigen is unknown. The V segment lost 0 bases and the J segment 0 bases; nucleotides outside the gene matches: 5. The length of the CDR3 is 15 residues. Germline V gene lookup returns CDR1 GTSNPN and CDR2 SVGIG (reference sequence). The data were produced by immunoSEQ multiplex PCR, yet TCRdb's version contains in-frame clones alone and is incomplete. Among 2 million to 2.5 million clones listed, about 94% were seen once. The sample belongs to a study of shared clonotypes between healthy human individuals. General study results and limits: Tissues were not sampled, only blood, and their repertoires likely differ.

Splitting of CD4+ cells produced CD45RA+ naive and CD45RA-negative memory subsets. The chain joins TRBV30 to TRBJ2-7, with 7 bases aligning to TRBD1. The receptor's source is a man younger than 30 in good health. The sequenced sample consisted of naive CD4+ T cells sorted from blood. Subset specified: CD45RA+ positively selected. The CDR3 is CAWSVGRDSSYEQYF. Here the CDR3 DNA reads TGTGCCTGGAGTGTAGGCAGGGACAGCTCCTACGAGCAGTACTTC.